This TCR beta chain was found in a study of tumour-infiltrating T cells in Burkitt lymphoma. Study as a whole: Survival, overall and progression-free, tracked with productive clonality.

Unmatched junction bases numbered 7, after V lost 4 bases and J lost 0 bases. CDR1 is SGHRS and CDR2 is YFSETQ in the germline V gene. The CDR3 is 16 amino acids. The protocol was immunoSEQ multiplex PCR, while the TCRdb copy is restricted to in-frame clones and leaves out a portion. The sample holds around 1,600 clones, around a sixth seen once. This clone was counted a few times. Sequenced sample: tumor tissue. The sequence was obtained from a human donor with diffuse large B-cell lymphoma. V usage is TRBV5-1 and J usage is TRBJ1-2; 9 nucleotides line up with TRBD1. The CDR3 protein is CASSLGTGMANYGYTF. CDR3 DNA: TGCGCCAGCAGCCTCGGGACAGGGATGGCTAACTATGGCTACACCTTC.